Sequencing of this T cell receptor (beta chain) was carried out in a study of T-cell reconstitution after alpha-beta-depleted transplantation in children. General study points: T-cell numbers and diversity, one year after transplant, stemmed largely from T cells that were newly produced. The study reportedly traced alpha-beta T cells about two months after transplant to several hundred expanded graft clones. Surviving recipient cells, namely T cells and thymic progenitors, were the source of high day-60 TCRbeta diversity in some patients.

Preparation of the TCRbeta library used unique molecular identifiers. TCRdb analysed the PCR reads with MiXCR anew, one entry per CDR3 protein. The sample carries a few hundred thousand distinct CDR3 sequences, more than 20% recorded once. J gave up 1 base and V 3 bases, and 2 bases lay outside the gene matches. Germline assignment: CDR1 MDHEN and CDR2 SYDVKM. The CDR3 contains 15 residues. This clonotype was observed a few times. The antigen is not known. This TCR was sampled from a boy under two years old with Wiskott-Aldrich syndrome, due to receive a stem cell transplant. This chain links TRBV28 with TRBJ2-2; 7 positions match TRBD1. Sequenced material: PBMCs, taken before TCRalphabeta/CD19-depleted stem cell transplant. This CDR3 reads CASSLGDRNTGELFF. The DNA for the CDR3 is TGTGCCAGCAGTTTGGGGGACAGGAACACCGGGGAGCTGTTTTTT.